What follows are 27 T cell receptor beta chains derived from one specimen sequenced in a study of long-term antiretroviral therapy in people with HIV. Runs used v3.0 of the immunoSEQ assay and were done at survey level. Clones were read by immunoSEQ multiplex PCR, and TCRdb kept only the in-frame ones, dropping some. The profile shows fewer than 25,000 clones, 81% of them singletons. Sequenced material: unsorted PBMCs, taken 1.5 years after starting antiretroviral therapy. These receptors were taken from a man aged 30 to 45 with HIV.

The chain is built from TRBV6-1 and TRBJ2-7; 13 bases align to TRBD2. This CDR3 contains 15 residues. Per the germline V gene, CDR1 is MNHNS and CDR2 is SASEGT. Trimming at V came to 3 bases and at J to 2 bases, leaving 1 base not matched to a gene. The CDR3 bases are TGTGCCAGCAGTGAGGGACTAGCGGGAACCTACGAGCAGTACTTC. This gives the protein CASSEGLAGTYEQYF.

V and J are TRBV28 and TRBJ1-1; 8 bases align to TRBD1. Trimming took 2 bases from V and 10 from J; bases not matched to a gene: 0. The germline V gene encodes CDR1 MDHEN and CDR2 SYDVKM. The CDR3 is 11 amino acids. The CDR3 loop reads CASSLDRGAFF. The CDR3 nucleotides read TGTGCCAGCAGTTTAGACAGGGGAGCTTTCTTT.

The CDR3 region is CAWNALGSTDTQYF. The CDR3 nucleotides are TGTGCCTGGAATGCCCTTGGTAGCACAGATACGCAGTATTTT. The chain recombines TRBV30 with TRBJ2-3; D is undetermined. Germline V gene lookup returns CDR1 GTSNPN and CDR2 SVGIG (reference sequence). The CDR3 spans 14 residues. V was shortened by 4 bases and J by 0 bases, with 11 bases between the two germline ends.

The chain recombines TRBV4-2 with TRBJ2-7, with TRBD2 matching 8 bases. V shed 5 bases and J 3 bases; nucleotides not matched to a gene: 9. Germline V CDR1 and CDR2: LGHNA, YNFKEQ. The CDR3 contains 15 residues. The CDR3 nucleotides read TGTGCCAGCAGCTCCCAGCGGGGGCCCTTCTACGAGCAGTACTTC. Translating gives CASSSQRGPFYEQYF.

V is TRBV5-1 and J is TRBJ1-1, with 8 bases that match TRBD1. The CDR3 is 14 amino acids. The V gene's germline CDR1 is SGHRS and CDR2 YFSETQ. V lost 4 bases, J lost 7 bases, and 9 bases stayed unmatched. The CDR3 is CASSPTGGYLEAFF. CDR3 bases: TGCGCCAGCAGCCCAACAGGGGGTTACCTTGAAGCTTTCTTT.

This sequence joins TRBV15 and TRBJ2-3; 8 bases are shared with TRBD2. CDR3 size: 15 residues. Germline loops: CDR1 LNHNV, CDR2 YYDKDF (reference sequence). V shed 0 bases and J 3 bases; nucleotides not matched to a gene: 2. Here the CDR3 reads CATSRELAETDTQYF. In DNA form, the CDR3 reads TGTGCCACCAGCAGAGAACTAGCGGAGACAGATACGCAGTATTTT.

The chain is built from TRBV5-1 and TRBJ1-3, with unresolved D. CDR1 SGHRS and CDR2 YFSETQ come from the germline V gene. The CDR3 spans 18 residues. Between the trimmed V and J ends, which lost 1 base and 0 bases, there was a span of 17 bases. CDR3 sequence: CASSLQGGTYISGNTIYF. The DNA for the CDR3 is TGCGCCAGCAGCTTGCAAGGTGGAACGTATATCTCTGGAAACACCATATATTTT.

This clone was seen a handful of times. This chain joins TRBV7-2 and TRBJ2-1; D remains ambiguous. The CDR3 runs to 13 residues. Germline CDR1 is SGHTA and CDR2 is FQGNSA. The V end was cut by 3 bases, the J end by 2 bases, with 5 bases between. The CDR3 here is CASSFDPYNEQFF. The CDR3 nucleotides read TGTGCCAGCAGCTTCGACCCCTACAATGAGCAGTTCTTC. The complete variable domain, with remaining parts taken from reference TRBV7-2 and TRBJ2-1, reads GAGVSQSPSNKVTEKGKDVELRCDPISGHTALYWYRQSLGQGLEFLIYFQGNSAPDKSGLPSDRFSAERTGGSVSTLTIQRTQQEDSAVYLCASSFDPYNEQFFGPGTRLTVL.

CDR3 bases: TGTGCCAGCAGTTTTGGAATCCCAAATCAGCCCCAGCATTTT. It translates to CASSFGIPNQPQHF. The V call is TRBV27, the J call TRBJ1-5, with D unclear. V dropped 3 bases and J dropped 4 bases, with 10 bases sitting between them. Per the germline V gene, CDR1 is MNHEY and CDR2 is SMNVEV (reference sequence). This CDR3 region has 14 residues.

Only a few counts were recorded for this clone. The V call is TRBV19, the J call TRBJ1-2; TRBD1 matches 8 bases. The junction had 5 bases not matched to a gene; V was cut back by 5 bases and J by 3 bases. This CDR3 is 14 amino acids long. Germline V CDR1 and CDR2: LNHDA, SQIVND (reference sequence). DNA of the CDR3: TGTGCCAGTAGTCCTCAGGGGGCGGACTATGGCTACACCTTC. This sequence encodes CASSPQGADYGYTF.

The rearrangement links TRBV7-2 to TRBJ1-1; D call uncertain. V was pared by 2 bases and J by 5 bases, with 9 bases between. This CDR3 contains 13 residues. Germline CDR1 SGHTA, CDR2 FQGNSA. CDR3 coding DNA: TGTGCCAGCAGCTTATTCTCGGAGACTGAAGCTTTCTTT. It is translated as CASSLFSETEAFF.

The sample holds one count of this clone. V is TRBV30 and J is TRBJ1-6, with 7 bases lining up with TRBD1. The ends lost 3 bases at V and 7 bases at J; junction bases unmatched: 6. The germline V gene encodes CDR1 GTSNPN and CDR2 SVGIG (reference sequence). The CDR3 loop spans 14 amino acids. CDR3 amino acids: CAWSRGQENSPLHF. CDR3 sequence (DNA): TGTGCCTGGAGCAGAGGACAGGAAAATTCACCCCTCCACTTT. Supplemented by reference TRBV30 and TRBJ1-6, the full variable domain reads SQTIHQWPATLVQPVGSPLSLECTVEGTSNPNLYWYRQAAGRGLQLLFYSVGIGQISSEVPQNLSASRPQDRQFILSSKKLLLSDSGFYLCAWSRGQENSPLHFGNGTRLTVT.

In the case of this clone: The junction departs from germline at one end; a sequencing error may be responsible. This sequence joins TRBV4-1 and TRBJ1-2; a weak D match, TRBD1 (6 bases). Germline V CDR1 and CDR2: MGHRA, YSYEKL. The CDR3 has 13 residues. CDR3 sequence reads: CASSEDRTYGYTF. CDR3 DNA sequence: TGCGCCAGCAGCGAAGACAGGACCTATGGCTACACCTTC.

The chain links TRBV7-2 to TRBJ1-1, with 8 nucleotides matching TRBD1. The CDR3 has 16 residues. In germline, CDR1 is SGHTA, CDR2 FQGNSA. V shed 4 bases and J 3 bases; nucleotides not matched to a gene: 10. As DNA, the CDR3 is TGTGCCAGCAGCTCGGGACAGGTTGTAGTGTACACTGAAGCTTTCTTT. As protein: CASSSGQVVVYTEAFF.

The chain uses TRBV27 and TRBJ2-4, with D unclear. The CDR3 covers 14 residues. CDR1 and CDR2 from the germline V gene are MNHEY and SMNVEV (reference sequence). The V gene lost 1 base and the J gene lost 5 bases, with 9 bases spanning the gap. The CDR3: CASSLWPSQNIQYF. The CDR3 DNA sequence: TGTGCCAGCAGTTTATGGCCAAGCCAAAACATTCAGTACTTC.

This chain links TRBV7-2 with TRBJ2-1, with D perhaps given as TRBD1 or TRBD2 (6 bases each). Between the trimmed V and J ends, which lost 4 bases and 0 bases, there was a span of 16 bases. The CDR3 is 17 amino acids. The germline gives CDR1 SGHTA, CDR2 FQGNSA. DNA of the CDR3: TGTGCCAGCAGCTACGCCCGGGGGCAAAGCTCCTACAATGAGCAGTTCTTC. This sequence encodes CASSYARGQSSYNEQFF.

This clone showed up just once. Here the CDR3 reads CASSQDMQTPYEQYF. As DNA, the CDR3 is TGCGCCAGCAGCCAAGACATGCAAACCCCCTACGAGCAGTACTTC. This chain links TRBV4-3 with TRBJ2-7, with D hard to call. Per the germline V gene, CDR1 is LGHNA and CDR2 is YSLEER. This CDR3 is 15 amino acids long. Trimming removed 0 bases from V and 2 bases from J, with 11 bases in between.

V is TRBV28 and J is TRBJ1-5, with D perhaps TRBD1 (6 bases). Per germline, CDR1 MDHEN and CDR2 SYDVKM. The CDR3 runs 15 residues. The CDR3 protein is CGTLQGRGGNQPQHF. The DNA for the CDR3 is TGTGGGACCTTACAGGGACGCGGGGGCAATCAGCCCCAGCATTTT.

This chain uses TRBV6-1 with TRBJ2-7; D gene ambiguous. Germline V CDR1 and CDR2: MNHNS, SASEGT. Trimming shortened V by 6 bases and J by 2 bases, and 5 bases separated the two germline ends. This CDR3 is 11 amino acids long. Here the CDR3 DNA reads TGTGCCAGCAGCATAGCCTACGAGCAGTACTTC. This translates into CASSIAYEQYF.

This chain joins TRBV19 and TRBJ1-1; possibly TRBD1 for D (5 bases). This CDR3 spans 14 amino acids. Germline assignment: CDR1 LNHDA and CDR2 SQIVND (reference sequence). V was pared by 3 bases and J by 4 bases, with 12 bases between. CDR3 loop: CASSMGRVGTEAFF. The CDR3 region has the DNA TGTGCCAGTAGTATGGGCAGGGTGGGCACTGAAGCTTTCTTT. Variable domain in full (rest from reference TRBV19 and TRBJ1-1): DGGITQSPKYLFRKEGQNVTLSCEQNLNHDAMYWYRQDPGQGLRLIYYSQIVNDFQKGDIAEGYSVSREKKESFPLTVTSAQKNPTAFYLCASSMGRVGTEAFFGQGTRLTVV.

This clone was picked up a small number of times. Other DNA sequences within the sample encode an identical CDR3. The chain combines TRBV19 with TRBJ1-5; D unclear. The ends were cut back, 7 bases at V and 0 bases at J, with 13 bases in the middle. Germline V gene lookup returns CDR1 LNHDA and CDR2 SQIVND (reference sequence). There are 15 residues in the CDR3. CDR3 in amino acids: CASTPGSYSNQPQHF. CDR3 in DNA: TGTGCCAGTACCCCGGGGAGTTATAGCAATCAGCCCCAGCATTTT.

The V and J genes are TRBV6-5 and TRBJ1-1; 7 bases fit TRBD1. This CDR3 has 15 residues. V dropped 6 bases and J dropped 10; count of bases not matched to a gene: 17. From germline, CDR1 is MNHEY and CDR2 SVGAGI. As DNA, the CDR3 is TGTGCCAGCAGGGATCGGGACAGTCTTCGGATCCCAGCTTTCTTT. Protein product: CASRDRDSLRIPAFF.

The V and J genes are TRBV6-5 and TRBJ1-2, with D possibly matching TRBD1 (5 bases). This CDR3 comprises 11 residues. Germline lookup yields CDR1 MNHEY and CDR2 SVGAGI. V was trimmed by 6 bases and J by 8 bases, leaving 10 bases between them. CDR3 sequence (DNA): TGTGCCAGCAGCAACGCAGGGGGCTACACCTTC. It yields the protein CASSNAGGYTF.

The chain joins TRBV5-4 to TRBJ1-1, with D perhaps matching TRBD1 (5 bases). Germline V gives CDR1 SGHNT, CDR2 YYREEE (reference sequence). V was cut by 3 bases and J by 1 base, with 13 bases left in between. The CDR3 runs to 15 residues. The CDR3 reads CASSSTGSTNTEAFF. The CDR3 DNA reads TGTGCCAGCAGCTCTACAGGTTCCACGAACACTGAAGCTTTCTTT.

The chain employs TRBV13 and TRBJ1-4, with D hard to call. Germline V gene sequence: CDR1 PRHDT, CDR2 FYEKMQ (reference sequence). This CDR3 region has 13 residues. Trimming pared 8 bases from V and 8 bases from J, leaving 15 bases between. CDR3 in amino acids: CASSLDRGEKLFF. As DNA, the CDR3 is TGTGCCAGCTCCTTGGACCGAGGGGAAAAACTGTTTTTT.

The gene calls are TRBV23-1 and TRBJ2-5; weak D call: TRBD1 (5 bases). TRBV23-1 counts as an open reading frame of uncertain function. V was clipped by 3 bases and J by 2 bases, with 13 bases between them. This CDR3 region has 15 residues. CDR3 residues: CASSHLTAAQETQYF. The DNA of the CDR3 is TGCGCCAGCAGTCACCTGACAGCCGCTCAAGAGACCCAGTACTTC.

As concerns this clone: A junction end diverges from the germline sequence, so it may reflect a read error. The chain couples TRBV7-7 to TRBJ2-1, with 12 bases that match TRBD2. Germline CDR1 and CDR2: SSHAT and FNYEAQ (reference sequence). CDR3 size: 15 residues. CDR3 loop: CASSPTSGRYNEQFF. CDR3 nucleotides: TGTGCTAGCAGCCCGACTAGCGGGAGATACAATGAGCAGTTCTTC.